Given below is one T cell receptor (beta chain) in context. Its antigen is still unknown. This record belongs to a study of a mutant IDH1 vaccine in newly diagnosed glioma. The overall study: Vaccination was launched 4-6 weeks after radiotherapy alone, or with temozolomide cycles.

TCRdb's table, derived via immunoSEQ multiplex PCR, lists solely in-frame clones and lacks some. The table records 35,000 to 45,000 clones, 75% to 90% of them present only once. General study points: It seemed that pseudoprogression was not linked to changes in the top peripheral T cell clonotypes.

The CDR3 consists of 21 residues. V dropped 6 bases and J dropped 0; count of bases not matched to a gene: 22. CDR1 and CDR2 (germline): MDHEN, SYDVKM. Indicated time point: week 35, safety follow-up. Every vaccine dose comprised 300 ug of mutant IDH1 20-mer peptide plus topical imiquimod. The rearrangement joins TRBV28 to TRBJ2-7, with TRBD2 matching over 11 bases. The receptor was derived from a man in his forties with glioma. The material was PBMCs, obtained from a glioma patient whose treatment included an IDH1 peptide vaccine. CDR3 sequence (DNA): TGTGCCAGCAGACCCTTCTGGCCGGGAGATAGCGGGAGGGTCAGCTCCTACGAGCAGTACTTC. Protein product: CASRPFWPGDSGRVSSYEQYF.